This T cell receptor (beta chain) was sequenced during a study of blood T cell repertoires in COVID-19. Looking at the study overall: The samples span acute and convalescent COVID-19 from the United States, Italy and Spain. Sources were T cells, B-cell-depleted T cells, or PBMCs; the material itself was cDNA or gDNA.

This CDR3 region has 14 residues. CDR1 is SGDLS, CDR2 YYNGEE, per germline. The V end was cut by 3 bases, the J end by 8 bases, with 18 bases between. The table came from immunoSEQ multiplex PCR; TCRdb's copy has only in-frame clones and leaves some out. The sample yields about 29,000 clones, more than 60% seen once. The sample was peripheral blood. The TCR comes from a woman in her seventies with active or convalescent COVID-19. The chain links TRBV9 to TRBJ2-7; a possible D gene is TRBD2 (6 bases). CDR3 coding DNA: TGTGCCAGCAGCGAGGCTTATGGGGGGTCTAAGCAGTACTTC. It yields the protein CASSEAYGGSKQYF.